Below, 2 T cell receptor beta chains from the same sample are listed, as sequenced in a study of blood T cell repertoires in COVID-19. Using immunoSEQ multiplex PCR, the repertoire was profiled, and TCRdb retains in-frame clones only, with some absent. The sample holds roughly 200,000 clones, approximately 78% seen once. The sample comprised peripheral blood. These receptors all come from a woman older than 75 with active or convalescent COVID-19.

This clone was detected a few times. The chain uses TRBV7-9 and TRBJ1-5, with D maybe TRBD1 (5 bases). Germline loops: CDR1 SEHNR, CDR2 FQNEAQ (reference sequence). The CDR3 runs to 17 residues. Trimming took off 5 bases at V and 5 bases at J, with 22 bases between the two ends. CDR3 in DNA: TGTGCCAGCAGCCGGAGCTTAGACAGATTTCATCATCAGCCCCAGCATTTT. Its translation is CASSRSLDRFHHQPQHF.

The chain recombines TRBV23-1 with TRBJ2-3; possible D gene TRBD1, 6 bases. Being an ORF, TRBV23-1 has a function that is uncertain. Trimming pared 2 bases from V and 5 bases from J, leaving 17 bases between. The CDR3 extends over 16 amino acids. CDR3 residues: CASSQVHRDGGDTQYF. For the CDR3, the DNA is TGCGCCAGCAGTCAAGTGCACAGGGATGGTGGAGATACGCAGTATTTT.